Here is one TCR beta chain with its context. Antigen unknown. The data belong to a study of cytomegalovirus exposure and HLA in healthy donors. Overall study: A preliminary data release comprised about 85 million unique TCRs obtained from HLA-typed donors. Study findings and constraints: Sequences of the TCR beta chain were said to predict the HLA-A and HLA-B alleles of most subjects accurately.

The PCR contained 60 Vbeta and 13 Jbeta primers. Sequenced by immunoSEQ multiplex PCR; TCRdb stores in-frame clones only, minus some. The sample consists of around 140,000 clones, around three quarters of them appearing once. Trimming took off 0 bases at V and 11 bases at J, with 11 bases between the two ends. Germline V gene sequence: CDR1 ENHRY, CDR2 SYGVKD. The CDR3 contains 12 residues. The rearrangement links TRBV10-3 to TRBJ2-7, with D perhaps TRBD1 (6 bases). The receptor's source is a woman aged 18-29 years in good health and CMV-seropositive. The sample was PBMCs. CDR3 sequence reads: CAISESQGWEYF. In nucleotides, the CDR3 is TGTGCCATCAGTGAGTCACAGGGCTGGGAGTACTTC.